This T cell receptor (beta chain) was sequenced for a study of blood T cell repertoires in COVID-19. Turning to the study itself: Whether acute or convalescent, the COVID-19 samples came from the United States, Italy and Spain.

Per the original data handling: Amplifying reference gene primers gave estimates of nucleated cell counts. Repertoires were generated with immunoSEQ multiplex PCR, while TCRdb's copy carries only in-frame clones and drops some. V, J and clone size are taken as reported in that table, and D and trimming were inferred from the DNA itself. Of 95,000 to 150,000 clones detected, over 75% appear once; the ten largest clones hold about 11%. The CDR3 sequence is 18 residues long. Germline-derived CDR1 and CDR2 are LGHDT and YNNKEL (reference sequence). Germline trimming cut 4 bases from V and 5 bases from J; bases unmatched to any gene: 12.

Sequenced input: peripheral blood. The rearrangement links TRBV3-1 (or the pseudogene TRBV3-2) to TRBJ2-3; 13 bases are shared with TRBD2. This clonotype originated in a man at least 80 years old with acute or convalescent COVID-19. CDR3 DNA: TGTGCCAGCAGCCTCCTCGGACTAGCGGGGGATGGGGGAGATACGCAGTATTTT. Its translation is CASSLLGLAGDGGDTQYF.